This entry concerns a single T cell receptor beta chain. Its antigen has not been determined. No qualities accompany the bases; no much larger clone lies one base away. Patients with autoimmune disease history or receiving systemic immunosuppression were excluded from the trial. Peripheral blood for TCR sequencing was drawn from every dose cohort at baseline, at cycle 4 day 1 and at cycle 7 day 1. Samples came from an open-label, multicenter, first-in-human phase I dose-escalation trial of ivuxolimab. Adults with locally advanced or metastatic melanoma, renal cell carcinoma, hepatocellular carcinoma or head and neck squamous cell carcinoma were enrolled in the trial. Before TCR sequencing, CD4+ T cells and CD8+ T cells were sorted from peripheral blood as separate populations. This record comes from a study of OX40 agonist ivuxolimab in advanced cancers. General notes on the study: Ivuxolimab was an agonistic, fully human IgG2 monoclonal antibody directed against OX40 (CD134), a costimulatory receptor. In the dose-escalation cohort, 70% to 85% of patients were male, and the mean age was roughly 60 years with a range of about 20 to 90. The purpose of peripheral TCRbeta sequencing was to test whether ivuxolimab changed TCR sequence diversity and led to clonal T-cell expansion. Intravenous ivuxolimab was administered to patients every 2 weeks at six dose levels: 0.01, 0.1, 0.3, 1.5, 3 and 10 mg/kg. Of the approximately 50 dose-escalation patients, hepatocellular carcinoma was present in approximately 20, melanoma in approximately 15, renal cell carcinoma in 9 and head and neck cancer in 9. The monotherapy dose-escalation portion (N ≈ 50 patients) of the phase I ivuxolimab trial is reported in the paper. Three dose-escalation patients achieved partial responses, one with hepatocellular carcinoma and two with cutaneous melanoma. Prior anti-PD-1, anti-PD-L1 or anti-CTLA-4 therapy was permitted, and checkpoint inhibitors had been received by less than 45% of dose-escalation patients.

To sequence the TCRbeta CDR3 region, genomic DNA was isolated from the sorted cells. TCRbeta CDR3 regions were sequenced using the immunoSEQ Assay. The immuneACCESS repertoire file appears here via TCRdb, limited to in-frame rearrangements. These files lack a portion of the clones; in checked studies, under half of the deficit traces to unresolved V genes, and the cause of the others is not known. The sample table contains roughly 50,000 clones; only one count was recorded for about 83% of them. The biggest ten clones account for more than 1% of the sample. The research as a whole found: In partial responders in the 0.1-3.0 mg/kg groups, normalized peripheral clonal expansion was found to be among the lowest, especially among CD8+ T cells. The antigen specificity of the clonally expanded peripheral T cells was not determined. Low levels of normalized T-cell clonal expansion were also shown by some nonresponding patients. At doses of 0.1 to 3.0 mg/kg, clonal expansion of both CD4+ and CD8+ blood T cells was observed from baseline to week 6. On average, CD8+ T cells showed more expanded clones than CD4+ T cells after ivuxolimab.

The TCR was taken from an adult with an advanced solid tumor such as melanoma, head and neck, liver or kidney cancer. This sample comprised CD4+ or CD8+ T cells sorted from blood, obtained in a trial of the OX40 agonist ivuxolimab.

The nucleotide sequence is TGTGCCAGCAGCAACCGGGACAGGGGCATAGAAAAACTGTTTTTT. This codes for CASSNRDRGIEKLFF. The sequence is built from TRBV7-6 and TRBJ1-4; 10 nucleotides in the junction match TRBD1. In the germline V gene, CDR1 corresponds to SGHVS and CDR2 to FNYEAQ. The CDR3, cysteine through phenylalanine, is 15 amino acids long. Of all the DNA, just the CDR3 is kept, 45 bases in frame from base 1. Here V drops 5 bases and J drops 8 bases, and the junction holds 8 bases not matched to any gene.